These 24 T cell receptor beta chains originate from one sample sequenced in a study of blood T cell repertoires in COVID-19. Clones were sequenced by immunoSEQ multiplex PCR, and TCRdb holds only the in-frame ones, with some missing. The sample includes roughly 200,000 clones, roughly 80% of them seen just once. Sequencing was done on a sample of peripheral blood. The source is a man aged 45 to 65 who had recovered from COVID-19.

This chain joins TRBV9 and TRBJ2-7; 9 bases line up with TRBD1. CDR3 length: 15 residues. Looked up from germline, CDR1 is SGDLS and CDR2 is YYNGEE. The ends lost 0 bases at V and 7 bases at J; junction bases unmatched: 8. The CDR3 sequence is CASSVDLQGAEEQYF. DNA of the CDR3: TGTGCCAGCAGCGTAGATCTACAGGGGGCCGAAGAGCAGTACTTC.

The V and J genes are TRBV3-1 (or the pseudogene TRBV3-2) and TRBJ1-5, with D unclear. Germline V gene sequence: CDR1 LGHDT, CDR2 YNNKEL (reference sequence). This CDR3 spans 14 amino acids. V was clipped by 1 base and J by 5 bases, with 9 bases between them. The CDR3 here is CASSQAHYDQPQHF. DNA of the CDR3: TGTGCCAGCAGCCAAGCCCACTATGATCAGCCCCAGCATTTT.

The chain joins TRBV11-2 to TRBJ1-2, with TRBD1 as a possible D gene (6 bases). CDR1 and CDR2 (germline): SGHAT, FQNNGV. The CDR3 sequence is 13 residues long. V was cut by 1 base and J by 8 bases, with 11 bases left in between. CDR3 sequence reads: CASSLASGEGYTF. The CDR3 nucleotides are TGTGCCAGCAGCTTAGCGTCAGGGGAAGGCTACACCTTC.

J is TRBJ2-2 and V is TRBV4-1; tentative D call: TRBD1 (6 bases). Per the germline V gene, CDR1 is MGHRA and CDR2 is YSYEKL. The V and J ends lost 4 bases and 0 bases respectively, with 15 bases between them. This CDR3 has 17 amino acids. In DNA, the CDR3 is TGCGCCAGCAGCCCGAGGGGTGGGGGCGCGAACACCGGGGAGCTGTTTTTT. Protein sequence: CASSPRGGGANTGELFF.

The chain has TRBV5-5 and TRBJ2-2; 9 nucleotides align to TRBD1. In germline, CDR1 is SGHKS, CDR2 YYEKEE (reference sequence). Trimming cost V 4 bases and J 7 bases; bases outside gene matches: 5. The CDR3 has 14 amino acids. The CDR3 spells CASSRQGVDGELFF. CDR3 sequence (DNA): TGTGCCAGCAGCCGACAGGGGGTTGACGGGGAGCTGTTTTTT.

This sequence joins TRBV5-1 and TRBJ1-4; maybe TRBD1 (6 bases). V shed 5 bases and J shed 4 bases, with 18 bases lying between them. The CDR3 spans 16 residues. The germline V gene has CDR1 SGHRS and CDR2 YFSETQ. CDR3 in DNA: TGCGCCAGCAGTTCCCAGCCCAGGGGCGGTAATGAAAAACTGTTTTTT. Its protein is CASSSQPRGGNEKLFF.

The V and J genes are TRBV19 and TRBJ1-5, with no clear D. Germline V gives CDR1 LNHDA, CDR2 SQIVND (reference sequence). V was cut by 3 bases and J by 3 bases, with 15 bases left in between. CDR3 length: 16 amino acids. CDR3 protein: CASSMVLLAVNQPQHF. The DNA for the CDR3 is TGTGCCAGTAGTATGGTTTTGTTGGCGGTCAATCAGCCCCAGCATTTT.

The chain couples TRBV11-2 to TRBJ2-7, with 11 positions matching TRBD2. V was clipped by 2 bases and J by 3 bases; unmatched bases: 9. In germline, CDR1 is SGHAT, CDR2 FQNNGV. The CDR3 totals 17 residues. The CDR3 nucleotides are TGTGCCAGCAGCTTACTAGCGGGAGGTGCTGTTATCTACGAGCAGTACTTC. Protein product: CASSLLAGGAVIYEQYF.

The chain joins TRBV2 to TRBJ2-6, with TRBD1 matching over 7 bases. There are 19 residues in the CDR3. V dropped 3 bases and J dropped 0; count of bases not matched to a gene: 11. Germline lookup yields CDR1 SNHLY and CDR2 FYNNEI. The CDR3 coding sequence is TGTGCCAGCAGTGAGCCAGCTGGGACAGCCTTCTCTGGGGCCAACGTCCTGACTTTC. Translating it yields CASSEPAGTAFSGANVLTF.

The V and J genes are TRBV9 and TRBJ1-3; 8 nucleotides match TRBD1. The CDR3 is 15 amino acids. CDR1 is SGDLS and CDR2 is YYNGEE in the germline V gene. J was trimmed by 4 bases and V by 4 bases; bases with no gene match: 7. The chain's CDR3 is CASSLDWDRGNTIYF. For the CDR3, the DNA is TGTGCCAGCAGCCTCGATTGGGACAGGGGAAACACCATATATTTT.

V is TRBV5-1 and J is TRBJ2-7; 10 bases map to TRBD1. Trimming at V came to 0 bases and at J to 3 bases, leaving 6 bases not matched to a gene. Germline CDR1 and CDR2: SGHRS and YFSETQ. The CDR3 loop spans 16 amino acids. The CDR3 protein is CASSLDDRGQSYEQYF. The CDR3, as DNA: TGCGCCAGCAGCTTGGATGACAGGGGGCAGAGCTACGAGCAGTACTTC.

The genes are TRBV4-2 and TRBJ1-6; D is unclear. CDR1 is LGHNA and CDR2 is YNFKEQ in the germline V gene. The CDR3 covers 16 residues. The V gene lost 3 bases and the J gene lost 0 bases, with 9 bases spanning the gap. CDR3 sequence: CASSQSLSSYNSPLHF. CDR3 nucleotides: TGTGCCAGCAGCCAGTCCCTGAGCTCCTATAATTCACCCCTCCACTTT.

The chain links TRBV7-6 to TRBJ1-2; D gene unclear. The length of the CDR3 is 15 residues. V gave up 0 bases and J gave up 8 bases, with 16 bases separating them. Germline V lookup: CDR1 SGHVS, CDR2 FNYEAQ. The CDR3 reads CASSLAGSMPRGYTF. In DNA form, the CDR3 reads TGTGCCAGCAGCTTAGCCGGGAGCATGCCTCGGGGCTACACCTTC.

DNA for the CDR3: TGTGCCAGCAGGGACAGGGGAAACACTGAAGCTTTCTTT. This encodes CASRDRGNTEAFF. The V and J genes are TRBV6-4 and TRBJ1-1; 9 bases match TRBD1. The CDR3 sequence is 13 residues long. Per the germline V gene, CDR1 is MRHNA and CDR2 is SNTAGT. The V and J ends lost 6 bases and 2 bases, in that order; junction bases with no gene match: 1.

J is TRBJ2-2 and V is TRBV27, with 9 bases lining up with TRBD2. After removal of 4 bases from V and 4 bases from J, the junction contained 13 bases not matched to a gene. Germline CDR1 MNHEY, CDR2 SMNVEV (reference sequence). This CDR3 is 18 amino acids long. CDR3 loop: CASSSLAGGPSSTGELFF. The CDR3 DNA reads TGTGCCAGCAGTTCACTCGCGGGAGGGCCCTCGAGCACCGGGGAGCTGTTTTTT.

CDR3 sequence: CASSYSRDTSSYEQYF. The CDR3 DNA reads TGTGCCAGCAGTTATAGCCGGGACACCAGCTCCTACGAGCAGTACTTC. The genes are TRBV6-5 and TRBJ2-7; D is possibly TRBD1 (6 bases). CDR3 size: 16 residues. Per germline, CDR1 MNHEY and CDR2 SVGAGI. Trimming stripped 3 bases from V and 0 bases from J, with 15 bases between.

This clone was counted a single time. The chain is built from TRBV10-2 and TRBJ2-5, with TRBD2 identical over 7 bases. The CDR3 runs 15 residues. J gave up 5 bases and V 4 bases, and 10 bases lay outside the gene matches. Germline V CDR1 and CDR2: WSHSY, SAAADI. As DNA, the CDR3 is TGCGCCAGCAGTGGAGGGAGGGCCCAAGCCGAGACCCAGTACTTC. This sequence encodes CASSGGRAQAETQYF.

J is TRBJ2-7 and V is TRBV18, with 10 bases fitting TRBD1. Germline-derived CDR1 and CDR2 are KGHSH and LQKENI. Unmatched junction bases numbered 5, after V lost 3 bases and J lost 6 bases. This CDR3 region has 14 residues. The CDR3 DNA reads as TGTGCCAGCTCACCCGGGACAGGGGTGGGCGAGCAGTACTTC. Protein product: CASSPGTGVGEQYF.

The rearrangement links TRBV9 to TRBJ1-1; possibly TRBD1 for D (6 bases). Trimming removed 3 bases at V and 6 bases at J, with 9 bases between. The V gene's germline CDR1 is SGDLS and CDR2 YYNGEE. There are 12 residues in the CDR3. Written as DNA, the CDR3 is TGTGCCAGCAGCGAGGGGGTGGCTGAAGCTTTCTTT. The encoded protein is CASSEGVAEAFF.

This clone was seen a single time. The rearrangement links TRBV7-9 to TRBJ1-6, with D maybe TRBD1 (5 bases). The CDR3 contains 14 residues. V was cut by 8 bases and J by 3 bases, with 11 bases left in between. The V gene's germline CDR1 is SEHNR and CDR2 FQNEAQ (reference sequence). The CDR3 sequence: CASRMTDYNSPLHF. As DNA, the CDR3 is TGTGCCAGCCGAATGACAGACTATAATTCACCCCTCCACTTT.

This rearrangement joins TRBV7-8 to TRBJ1-4, with TRBD1 matching 8 bases. This CDR3 has 17 residues. Trimming cost V 1 base and J 1 base; bases outside gene matches: 5. CDR1 is SGHVS and CDR2 is FQNEAQ in the germline V gene. Here the CDR3 reads CASSLVSGGLTNEKLFF. DNA for the CDR3: TGTGCCAGCAGCTTAGTGTCAGGGGGCTTAACTAATGAAAAACTGTTTTTT.

The chain links TRBV15 to TRBJ1-5; D might be TRBD1 (6 bases). CDR1 is LNHNV and CDR2 is YYDKDF in the germline V gene (reference sequence). The CDR3 has 13 amino acids. V was shortened by 0 bases and J by 7 bases, with 7 bases between the two germline ends. The CDR3 DNA follows: TGTGCCACCAGCAGAGAAGGACAGCAGCCCCAGCATTTT. Its protein product is CATSREGQQPQHF.

The chain employs TRBV7-8 and TRBJ2-3; 7 bases match TRBD2. J was trimmed by 6 bases and V by 0 bases; bases with no gene match: 9. Germline V gene sequence: CDR1 SGHVS, CDR2 FQNEAQ. The CDR3 extends over 16 amino acids. The CDR3 spells CASSLAPLGGRDTQYF. The CDR3 coding sequence is TGTGCCAGCAGCTTAGCCCCTCTGGGGGGGAGGGATACGCAGTATTTT.

This sequence joins TRBV10-3 and TRBJ2-5, with 7 bases fitting TRBD2. The CDR3 loop spans 16 amino acids. Germline values: CDR1 ENHRY, CDR2 SYGVKD. Trimming removed 0 bases from V and 5 bases from J; junction bases left unmatched: 9. CDR3 amino acids: CAISESNGGSGETQYF. The DNA for the CDR3 is TGTGCCATCAGTGAGTCGAACGGCGGGAGCGGGGAGACCCAGTACTTC.